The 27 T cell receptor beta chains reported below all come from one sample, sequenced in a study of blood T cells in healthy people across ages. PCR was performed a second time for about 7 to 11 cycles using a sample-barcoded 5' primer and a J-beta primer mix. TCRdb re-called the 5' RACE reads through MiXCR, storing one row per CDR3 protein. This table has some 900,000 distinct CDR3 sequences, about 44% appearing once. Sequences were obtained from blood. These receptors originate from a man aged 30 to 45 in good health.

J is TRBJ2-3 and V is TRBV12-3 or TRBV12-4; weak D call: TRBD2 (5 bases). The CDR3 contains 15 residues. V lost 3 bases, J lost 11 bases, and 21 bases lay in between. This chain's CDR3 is CASSFTRGSADVQYF. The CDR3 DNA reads TGTGCCAGCAGTTTCACAAGAGGTAGCGCAGATGTGCAGTATTTT.

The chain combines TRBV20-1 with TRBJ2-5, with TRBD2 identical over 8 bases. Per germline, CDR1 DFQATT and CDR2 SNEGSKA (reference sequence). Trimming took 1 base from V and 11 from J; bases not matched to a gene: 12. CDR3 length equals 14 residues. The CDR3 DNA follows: TGCAGTGCTAGAGGCGGGGGGCCCTACAATGAGCAGTACTTC. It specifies CSARGGGPYNEQYF.

CDR3 sequence reads: CASSPLRQATYQPQHF. The DNA of the CDR3 is TGTGCCAGCAGCCCCCTTCGTCAGGCGACCTATCAGCCCCAGCATTTT. The chain employs TRBV2 and TRBJ1-5; D is unresolved. Trimming cost V 6 bases and J 5 bases, with 20 bases left between them. This CDR3 comprises 16 residues. CDR1 is SNHLY, CDR2 FYNNEI, per germline.

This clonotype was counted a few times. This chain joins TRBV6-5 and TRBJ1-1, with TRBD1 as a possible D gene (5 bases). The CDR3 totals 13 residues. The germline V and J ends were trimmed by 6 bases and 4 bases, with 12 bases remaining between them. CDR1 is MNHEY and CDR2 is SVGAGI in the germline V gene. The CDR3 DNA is TGTGCCAGCAGCTGGGGGGGGTTCACTGAAGCTTTCTTT. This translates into CASSWGGFTEAFF.

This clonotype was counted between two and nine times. Here the CDR3 DNA reads TGTGCCAGCAGCCTAACAGGGGCCTTGTCATTCTACGAGCAGTACTTC. Protein: CASSLTGALSFYEQYF. The V and J genes are TRBV7-2 and TRBJ2-7, with TRBD1 identical over 7 bases. The trim removed 5 bases at V and 3 bases at J, leaving 13 bases unmatched. Germline V CDR1 and CDR2: SGHTA, FQGNSA. The CDR3 runs to 16 residues. Full variable domain (rest looked up from reference TRBV7-2 and TRBJ2-7): GAGVSQSPSNKVTEKGKDVELRCDPISGHTALYWYRQSLGQGLEFLIYFQGNSAPDKSGLPSDRFSAERTGGSVSTLTIQRTQQEDSAVYLCASSLTGALSFYEQYFGPGTRLTVT.

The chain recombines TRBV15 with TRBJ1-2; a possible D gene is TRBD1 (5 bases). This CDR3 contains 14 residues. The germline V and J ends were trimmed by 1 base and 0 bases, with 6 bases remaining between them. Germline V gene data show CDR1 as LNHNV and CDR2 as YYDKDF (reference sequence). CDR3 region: CATSRARANYGYTF. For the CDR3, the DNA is TGTGCCACCAGCAGAGCCAGGGCTAACTATGGCTACACCTTC. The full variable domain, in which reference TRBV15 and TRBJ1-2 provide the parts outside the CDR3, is DAMVIQNPRYQVTQFGKPVTLSCSQTLNHNVMYWYQQKSSQAPKLLFHYYDKDFNNEADTPDNFQSRRPNTSFCFLDIRSPGLGDTAMYLCATSRARANYGYTFGSGTRLTVV.

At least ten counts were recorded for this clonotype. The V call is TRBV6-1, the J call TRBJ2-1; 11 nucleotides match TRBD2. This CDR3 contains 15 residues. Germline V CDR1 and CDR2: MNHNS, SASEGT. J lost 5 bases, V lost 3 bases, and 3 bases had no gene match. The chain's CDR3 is CASSDSGGAHNEQFF. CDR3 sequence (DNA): TGTGCCAGCAGTGATAGCGGGGGGGCCCACAATGAGCAGTTCTTC.

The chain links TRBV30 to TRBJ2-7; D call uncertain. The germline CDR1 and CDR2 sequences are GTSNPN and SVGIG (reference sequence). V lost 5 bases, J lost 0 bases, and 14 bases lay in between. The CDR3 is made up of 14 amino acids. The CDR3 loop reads CAWAIGTRSYEQYF. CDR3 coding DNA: TGTGCCTGGGCTATCGGCACGCGCTCCTACGAGCAGTACTTC.

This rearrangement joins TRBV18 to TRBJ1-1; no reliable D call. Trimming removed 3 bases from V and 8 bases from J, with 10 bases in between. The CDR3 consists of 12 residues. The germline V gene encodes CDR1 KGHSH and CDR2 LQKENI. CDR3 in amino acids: CASSPLQGEAFF. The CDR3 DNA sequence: TGTGCCAGCTCACCTCTACAAGGGGAAGCTTTCTTT.

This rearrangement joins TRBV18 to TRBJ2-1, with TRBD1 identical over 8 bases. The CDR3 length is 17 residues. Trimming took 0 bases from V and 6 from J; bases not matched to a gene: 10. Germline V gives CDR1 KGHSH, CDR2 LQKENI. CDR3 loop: CASSPPAGQVLINEQFF. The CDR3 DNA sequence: TGTGCCAGCTCACCACCTGCGGGACAGGTCTTAATCAATGAGCAGTTCTTC.

Here the CDR3 DNA reads TGTGCCAGTTTTAGGGGGACAGGGATGGATGGCTACACCTTC. It specifies CASFRGTGMDGYTF. The rearrangement uses TRBV2 and TRBJ1-2; 9 nucleotides match TRBD1. V gave up 9 bases and J gave up 6 bases; unmatched junction bases: 11. CDR1 and CDR2 from the germline V gene are SNHLY and FYNNEI. The CDR3 runs to 14 residues.

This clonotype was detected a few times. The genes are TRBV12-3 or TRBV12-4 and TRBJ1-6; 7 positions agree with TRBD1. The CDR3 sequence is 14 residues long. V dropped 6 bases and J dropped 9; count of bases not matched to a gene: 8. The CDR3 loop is CASSTGQSGSPLHF. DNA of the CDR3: TGTGCCAGCAGCACGGGACAGTCGGGTTCACCCCTCCACTTT.

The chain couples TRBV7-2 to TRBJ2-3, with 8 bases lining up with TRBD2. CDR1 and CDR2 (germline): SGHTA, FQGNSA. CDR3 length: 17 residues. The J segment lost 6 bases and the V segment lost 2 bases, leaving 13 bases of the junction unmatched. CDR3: CASSLLETGGLSDTQYF. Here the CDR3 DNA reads TGTGCCAGCAGCTTACTCGAGACGGGGGGGCTCTCCGATACGCAGTATTTT.

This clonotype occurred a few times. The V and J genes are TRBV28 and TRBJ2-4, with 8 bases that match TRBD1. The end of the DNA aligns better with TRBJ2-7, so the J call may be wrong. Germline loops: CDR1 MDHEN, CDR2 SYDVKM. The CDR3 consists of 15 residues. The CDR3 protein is CASSFRGQDHYEQYF. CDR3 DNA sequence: TGTGCCAGCAGTTTTAGGGGACAGGATCACTACGAGCAGTACTTC.

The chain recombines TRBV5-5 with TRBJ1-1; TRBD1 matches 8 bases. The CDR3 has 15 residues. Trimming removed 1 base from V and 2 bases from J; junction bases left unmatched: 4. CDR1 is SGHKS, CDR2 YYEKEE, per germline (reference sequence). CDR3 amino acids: CASSLTGGINTEAFF. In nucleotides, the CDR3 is TGTGCCAGCAGCTTGACAGGGGGGATAAACACTGAAGCTTTCTTT.

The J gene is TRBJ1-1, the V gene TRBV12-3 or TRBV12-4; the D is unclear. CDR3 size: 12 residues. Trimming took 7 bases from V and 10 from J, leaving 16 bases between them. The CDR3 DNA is TGTGCCAGCAAGGGTTTAGGGAGAGGAGCTTTCTTT. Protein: CASKGLGRGAFF.

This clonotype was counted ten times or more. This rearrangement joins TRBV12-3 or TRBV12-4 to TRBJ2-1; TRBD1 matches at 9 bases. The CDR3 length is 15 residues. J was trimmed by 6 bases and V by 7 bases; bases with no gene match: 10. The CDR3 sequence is CASTASTGGGNEQFF. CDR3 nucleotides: TGTGCCAGCACTGCGTCGACAGGGGGGGGCAATGAGCAGTTCTTC.

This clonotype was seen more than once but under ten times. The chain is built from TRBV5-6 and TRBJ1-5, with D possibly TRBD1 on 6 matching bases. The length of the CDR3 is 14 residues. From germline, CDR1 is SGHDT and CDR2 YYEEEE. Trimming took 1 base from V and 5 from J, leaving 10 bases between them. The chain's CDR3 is CASSLTGYHQPQHF. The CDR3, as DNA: TGTGCCAGCAGCTTGACAGGGTATCATCAGCCCCAGCATTTT.

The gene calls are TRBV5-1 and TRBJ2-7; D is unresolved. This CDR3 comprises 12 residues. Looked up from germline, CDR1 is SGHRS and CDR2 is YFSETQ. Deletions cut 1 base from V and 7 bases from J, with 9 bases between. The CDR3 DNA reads TGCGCCAGCAGCTTGACAACCAATGAGCAGTACTTC. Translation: CASSLTTNEQYF.

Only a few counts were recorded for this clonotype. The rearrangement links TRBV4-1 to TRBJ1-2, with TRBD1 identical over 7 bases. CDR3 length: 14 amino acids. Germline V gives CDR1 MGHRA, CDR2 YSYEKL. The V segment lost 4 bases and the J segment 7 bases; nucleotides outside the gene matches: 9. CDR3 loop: CASSPGQRGGGYTF. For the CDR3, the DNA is TGCGCCAGCAGCCCGGGACAGCGGGGTGGTGGCTACACCTTC.

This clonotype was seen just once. The CDR3 spells CASGGTVSSGNTIYF. CDR3 nucleotides: TGTGCCAGCGGCGGGACGGTGAGCTCTGGAAACACCATATATTTT. The chain has TRBV9 and TRBJ1-3, with D perhaps matching TRBD1 (5 bases). V lost 7 bases and J lost 0, with 14 bases in between. CDR1 is SGDLS and CDR2 is YYNGEE in the germline V gene. CDR3 length: 15 amino acids.

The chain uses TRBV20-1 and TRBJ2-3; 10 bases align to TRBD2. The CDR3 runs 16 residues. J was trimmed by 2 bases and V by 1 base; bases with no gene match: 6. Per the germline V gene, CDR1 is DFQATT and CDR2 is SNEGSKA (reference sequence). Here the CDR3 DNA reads TGCAGTGCTAGAGGGGCTAGCGGGGGCCCCACAGATACGCAGTATTTT. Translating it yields CSARGASGGPTDTQYF.

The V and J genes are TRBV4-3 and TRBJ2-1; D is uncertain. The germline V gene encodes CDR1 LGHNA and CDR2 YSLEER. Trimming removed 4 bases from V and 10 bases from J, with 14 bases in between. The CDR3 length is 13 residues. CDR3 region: CASSLDGEKEQFF. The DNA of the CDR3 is TGCGCCAGCAGCCTAGATGGAGAGAAAGAGCAGTTCTTC.

CDR3 nucleotides: TGCGCCAGCAGCTGGGACAGGGCCGCCCACGAGCAGTACTTC. It encodes CASSWDRAAHEQYF. V and J are TRBV5-1 and TRBJ2-7; 9 positions match TRBD1. Germline loops: CDR1 SGHRS, CDR2 YFSETQ. The CDR3 runs to 14 residues. J lost 5 bases, V lost 3 bases, and 6 bases had no gene match.

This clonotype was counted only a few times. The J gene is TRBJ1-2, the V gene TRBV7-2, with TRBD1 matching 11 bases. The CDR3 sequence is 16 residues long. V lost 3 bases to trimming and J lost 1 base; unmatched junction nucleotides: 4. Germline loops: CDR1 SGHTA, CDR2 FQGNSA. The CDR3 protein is CASSFVGTGGNYGYTF. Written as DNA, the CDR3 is TGTGCCAGCAGCTTCGTCGGGACAGGGGGTAACTATGGCTACACCTTC.

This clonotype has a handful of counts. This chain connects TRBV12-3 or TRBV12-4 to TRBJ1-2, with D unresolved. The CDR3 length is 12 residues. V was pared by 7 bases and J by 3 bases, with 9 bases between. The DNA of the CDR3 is TGTGCCAGCAAGGTGGGCCACTATGGCTACACCTTC. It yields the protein CASKVGHYGYTF.

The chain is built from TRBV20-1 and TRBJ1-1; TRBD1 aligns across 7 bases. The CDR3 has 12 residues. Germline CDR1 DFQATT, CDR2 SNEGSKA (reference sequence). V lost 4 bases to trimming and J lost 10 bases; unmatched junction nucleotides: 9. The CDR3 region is CSATKSDRRAFF. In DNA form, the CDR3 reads TGCAGTGCTACTAAATCGGACAGGAGAGCTTTCTTT.